Included here is one T cell receptor beta chain sequence, with context. What it recognizes is unknown. V shed 1 base, J shed 6 bases, and the junction held 7 bases outside the gene matches. This CDR3 region has 16 residues. From germline, CDR1 is SGDLS and CDR2 YYNGEE. There were only healthy Caucasians among the donors. This specimen comes from a study of identical twins. Regarding the study as a whole: For cord blood, abundant beta clonotypes had fewer insertions, unlike memory repertoires, which showed none.

TCRdb re-called the 5' RACE reads with MiXCR, one entry per CDR3 protein. The table records hundreds of thousands of distinct CDR3 sequences, roughly an eighth of them present only once. The data also belong to a second study, concerning yellow fever vaccine responses in identical twins.

This clonotype was sampled from a woman aged 18-29 years in good health. Material for sequencing was CD8+ T cells sorted from blood. The chain employs TRBV9 and TRBJ2-1, with 10 nucleotides matching TRBD2. The CDR3: CASSVRGAGGLNEQFF. The CDR3 nucleotides read TGTGCCAGCAGCGTACGAGGAGCGGGGGGGCTCAATGAGCAGTTCTTC.